The clone carrying this TCR beta chain turned up a few times. Antigen unknown. The data stem from a study of shared clonotypes between healthy human individuals. General study points: The sole specimen, blood, was sampled, and tissue repertoires likely differ.

There are 15 residues in the CDR3. Germline V gives CDR1 WNHNN, CDR2 SYGVQD (reference sequence). V was pared by 2 bases and J by 3 bases, with 14 bases between. The study ran the assay at deep level. Each subset's genomic DNA was split evenly across several immunoSEQ plates. Only in-frame clones appear in the TCRdb table, and some are missing; sequencing was by immunoSEQ multiplex PCR. The sample consists of some 490,000 clones, approximately 82% of them appearing once. The chain combines TRBV10-1 with TRBJ2-7; D is unclear. This sequence was found in a woman aged 40 to 50 in good health. Some clones in this sample may be carry-over from other donors' samples. What was sequenced was PBMCs. The CDR3 DNA sequence: TGCGCCAGCAGTGAGAGCCCTATGGGGAACTACGAGCAGTACTTC. Translation: CASSESPMGNYEQYF.